These 24 T cell receptor beta chains were sequenced from one sample in a study of cytomegalovirus exposure and HLA in healthy donors (dated by TCRdb to about 2017). The method was the immunoSEQ multiplex PCR assay. For the multiplex PCR, a mixture combining 60 forward primers for TCR Vbeta segments and 13 reverse primers for TCR Jbeta segments was used. This immuneACCESS table, as held by TCRdb, lists in-frame sequences with V and J called but not all clones. Of the missing ones, under half trace to an unresolved V gene in checked studies; the others have no known cause. The table of this sample itemizes some 130,000 clones. The ten largest clones capture 1.5% to 2% of the sample. Sequencing used PBMCs. The receptors here all came from a woman in her thirties or forties in good health and CMV-seropositive.

This chain links TRBV19 with TRBJ1-4; 8 bases are a match to TRBD1. This CDR3 region has 15 residues. V dropped 7 bases and J dropped 7; count of bases not matched to a gene: 11. The germline CDR1 and CDR2 sequences are LNHDA and SQIVND (reference sequence). CDR3 residues: CASKTLDRAGEKLFF. The CDR3 DNA is TGTGCCAGTAAAACTCTGGACAGGGCTGGTGAAAAACTGTTTTTT.

This rearrangement joins TRBV7-9 to TRBJ1-3, with D possibly TRBD1 on 5 matching bases. The V end lost 6 bases, the J end lost 4 bases, and 16 bases lay between the germline ends. This CDR3 region has 15 residues. Germline CDR1 SEHNR, CDR2 FQNEAQ (reference sequence). The CDR3 is CASRGGRAPGNTIYF. CDR3 DNA: TGTGCCAGCAGGGGAGGCAGGGCACCGGGAAACACCATATATTTT.

The V and J genes are TRBV5-6 and TRBJ2-3; D is possibly TRBD1 (6 bases). The CDR3 runs to 15 residues. CDR1 is SGHDT, CDR2 YYEEEE, per germline. Deletions cut 0 bases from V and 5 bases from J, with 13 bases between. The CDR3 loop is CASSLDGGAGDTQYF. In DNA form, the CDR3 reads TGTGCCAGCAGCTTGGATGGGGGCGCCGGAGATACGCAGTATTTT.

The chain links TRBV6-5 to TRBJ2-7; tentative D call: TRBD1 (6 bases). Per germline, CDR1 MNHEY and CDR2 SVGAGI. The length of the CDR3 is 14 residues. Trimming cost V 0 bases and J 4 bases, with 10 bases left between them. Here the CDR3 DNA reads TGTGCCAGCAGTTACTCGAGACAGGAATACGAGCAGTACTTC. It translates to CASSYSRQEYEQYF.

The V and J genes are TRBV5-5 and TRBJ1-1; D is uncertain. Trimming took off 2 bases at V and 6 bases at J, with 17 bases between the two ends. Germline CDR1 SGHKS, CDR2 YYEKEE (reference sequence). The CDR3 has 15 residues. The DNA of the CDR3 is TGTGCCAGCAGCTTAATGCGGGCCTCGAGGGCTGAAGCTTTCTTT. Residues: CASSLMRASRAEAFF.

V usage is TRBV19 and J usage is TRBJ2-3; D unclear. The V and J ends lost 4 bases and 3 bases respectively, with 8 bases between them. CDR1 and CDR2 from the germline V gene are LNHDA and SQIVND (reference sequence). This CDR3 is 13 amino acids long. For the CDR3, the DNA is TGTGCCAGTAGTAATGGCCCGACAGATACGCAGTATTTT. Translation: CASSNGPTDTQYF.

The chain combines TRBV19 with TRBJ1-1; no definite D call. With 6 bases removed from V and 5 bases from J, the gap between germline ends came to 16 bases. Germline values: CDR1 LNHDA, CDR2 SQIVND (reference sequence). This CDR3 has 14 amino acids. The CDR3 DNA sequence: TGTGCCAGTAGATTAAGGGCATGGGAGACTGAAGCTTTCTTT. As protein: CASRLRAWETEAFF.

The CDR3 spells CASSPRPRSGEKLFF. CDR3 bases: TGTGCCAGCAGCCCCCGTCCGAGGTCGGGGGAAAAACTGTTTTTT. The V and J genes are TRBV28 and TRBJ1-4; D gene unclear. CDR3 length: 15 amino acids. CDR1 and CDR2 (germline): MDHEN, SYDVKM. V was cut by 6 bases and J by 8 bases, with 19 bases left in between.

The chain is built from TRBV9 and TRBJ1-3, with 7 bases fitting TRBD1. The CDR3 has 15 amino acids. CDR1 is SGDLS and CDR2 is YYNGEE in the germline V gene. J gave up 0 bases and V 4 bases, and 4 bases lay outside the gene matches. CDR3 region: CASSPDRFSGNTIYF. The CDR3 DNA reads as TGTGCCAGCAGCCCGGACAGGTTCTCTGGAAACACCATATATTTT.

The chain links TRBV6-5 to TRBJ1-5; D unclear. With 0 bases removed from V and 0 bases from J, the gap between germline ends came to 9 bases. Germline CDR1 reads MNHEY; CDR2 reads SVGAGI. This CDR3 is built from 16 residues. The CDR3 region has the DNA TGTGCCAGCAGTTACTCGAGGCAAAATAGCAATCAGCCCCAGCATTTT. Its translation: CASSYSRQNSNQPQHF.

J is TRBJ1-5 and V is TRBV2; 7 positions agree with TRBD1. Germline V gives CDR1 SNHLY, CDR2 FYNNEI. J was trimmed by 0 bases and V by 7 bases; bases with no gene match: 9. The CDR3 is made up of 16 amino acids. The CDR3 DNA sequence: TGTGCCAGCAAATCGGGGACAGAGAATAGCAATCAGCCCCAGCATTTT. Amino acids: CASKSGTENSNQPQHF.

The chain recombines TRBV27 with TRBJ2-2; perhaps TRBD2 as D (5 bases). Deletions cut 3 bases from V and 5 bases from J, with 10 bases between. In germline, CDR1 is MNHEY, CDR2 SMNVEV (reference sequence). The CDR3 sequence is 14 residues long. CDR3 DNA: TGTGCCAGCAGTTTTCGGGGTCGGACCGGGGAGCTGTTTTTT. Amino acids: CASSFRGRTGELFF.

This chain connects TRBV4-1 to TRBJ1-3, with D possibly being TRBD1 (5 bases). Germline CDR1 and CDR2: MGHRA and YSYEKL. The CDR3 sequence is 15 residues long. Trimming removed 3 bases from V and 0 bases from J, with 9 bases in between. The CDR3 sequence: CASSHDSSSGNTIYF. CDR3 DNA: TGCGCCAGCAGCCATGACAGCAGCTCTGGAAACACCATATATTTT.

The chain combines TRBV4-3 with TRBJ1-1; D may be TRBD1 (5 bases). CDR3 length equals 14 residues. Germline values: CDR1 LGHNA, CDR2 YSLEER. V was shortened by 1 base and J by 5 bases, with 11 bases between the two germline ends. CDR3 amino acids: CASSQVKRGTEAFF. The CDR3 region has the DNA TGCGCCAGCAGCCAAGTTAAAAGGGGAACTGAAGCTTTCTTT.

This rearrangement joins TRBV6-1 to TRBJ2-7; no clear D gene. The germline gives CDR1 MNHNS, CDR2 SASEGT. The CDR3 loop spans 14 amino acids. Between the trimmed V and J ends, which lost 1 base and 4 bases, there was a span of 11 bases. In DNA, the CDR3 is TGTGCCAGCAGTGAAGGGCGACAAGTGTACGAGCAGTACTTC. Its translation is CASSEGRQVYEQYF.

The chain carries TRBV27 and TRBJ2-2; the match to TRBD1 covers 12 bases. This CDR3 has 15 residues. The trim removed 8 bases at V and 3 bases at J, leaving 4 bases unmatched. Germline V gene sequence: CDR1 MNHEY, CDR2 SMNVEV (reference sequence). The CDR3 DNA follows: TGTGCCAGCCGGGACAGGGGGCGATACACCGGGGAGCTGTTTTTT. It is translated as CASRDRGRYTGELFF.

The chain recombines TRBV5-4 with TRBJ2-5, with a weak D call TRBD1 (5 bases). Trimming shortened V by 5 bases and J by 5 bases, and 19 bases separated the two germline ends. CDR3 length: 15 amino acids. Germline-derived CDR1 and CDR2 are SGHNT and YYREEE (reference sequence). The CDR3 bases are TGTGCCAGCAGGGGCAGCGTCAGGGCGACGGAGACCCAGTACTTC. Translating gives CASRGSVRATETQYF.

The chain is built from TRBV2 and TRBJ2-7; no reliable D call. The V gene's germline CDR1 is SNHLY and CDR2 FYNNEI. This CDR3 region has 14 residues. Trimming left V 5 bases short and J 3 bases short, with 14 bases between. Here the CDR3 DNA reads TGTGCCAGCAGTACACGACATCCGAACTACGAGCAGTACTTC. This sequence encodes CASSTRHPNYEQYF. Looking up the rest from reference TRBV2 and TRBJ2-7 gives the full variable domain: EPEVTQTPSHQVTQMGQEVILRCVPISNHLYFYWYRQILGQKVEFLVSFYNNEISEKSEIFDDQFSVERPDGSNFTLKIRSTKLEDSAMYFCASSTRHPNYEQYFGPGTRLTVT.

The chain employs TRBV11-2 and TRBJ2-2; 9 nucleotides match TRBD2. V dropped 1 base and J dropped 6; count of bases not matched to a gene: 6. The CDR3 spans 16 residues. Germline CDR1 SGHAT, CDR2 FQNNGV. CDR3 DNA sequence: TGTGCCAGCAGCTTAGGGGCTAGCGGGAAGGCCGGGGAGCTGTTTTTT. Its translation is CASSLGASGKAGELFF.

The gene calls are TRBV5-1 and TRBJ1-1; perhaps TRBD1 as D (5 bases). The germline CDR1 and CDR2 sequences are SGHRS and YFSETQ. V gave up 1 base and J gave up 0 bases, with 13 bases separating them. The CDR3 is 16 residues long. The CDR3 reads CASSLFNGHMNTEAFF. The CDR3 DNA reads TGCGCCAGCAGCTTGTTTAACGGACACATGAACACTGAAGCTTTCTTT.

This chain uses TRBV27 with TRBJ2-3; 7 nucleotides line up with TRBD2. V lost 6 bases to trimming and J lost 6 bases; unmatched junction nucleotides: 6. Germline values: CDR1 MNHEY, CDR2 SMNVEV (reference sequence). The CDR3 is made up of 13 amino acids. The CDR3 bases are TGTGCCAGCAGGTGGACTAGTACCGATACGCAGTATTTT. Protein product: CASRWTSTDTQYF.

This sequence joins TRBV5-4 and TRBJ1-5; D possibly corresponds to TRBD1 (6 bases). The V gene lost 4 bases and the J gene lost 4 bases, with 9 bases spanning the gap. CDR1 and CDR2 from the germline V gene are SGHNT and YYREEE (reference sequence). This CDR3 is built from 13 residues. For the CDR3, the DNA is TGTGCCAGCAGCAGTGGACAGAATCAGCCCCAGCATTTT. Its translation is CASSSGQNQPQHF.

V usage is TRBV19 and J usage is TRBJ2-3; D remains unclear. CDR1 and CDR2 from the germline V gene are LNHDA and SQIVND (reference sequence). The V end was cut by 3 bases, the J end by 3 bases, with 10 bases between. This CDR3 has 14 amino acids. The CDR3 DNA is TGTGCCAGTAGTATGAGGCTAGGTACAGATACGCAGTATTTT. Its translation is CASSMRLGTDTQYF.

This rearrangement joins TRBV5-6 to TRBJ2-3; a weak D match, TRBD2 (6 bases). Trimming cost V 0 bases and J 2 bases, with 10 bases left between them. Per germline, CDR1 SGHDT and CDR2 YYEEEE. The CDR3 covers 15 residues. The CDR3 DNA sequence: TGTGCCAGCAGCTTGGGGCGGGACCCCACAGATACGCAGTATTTT. This codes for CASSLGRDPTDTQYF.